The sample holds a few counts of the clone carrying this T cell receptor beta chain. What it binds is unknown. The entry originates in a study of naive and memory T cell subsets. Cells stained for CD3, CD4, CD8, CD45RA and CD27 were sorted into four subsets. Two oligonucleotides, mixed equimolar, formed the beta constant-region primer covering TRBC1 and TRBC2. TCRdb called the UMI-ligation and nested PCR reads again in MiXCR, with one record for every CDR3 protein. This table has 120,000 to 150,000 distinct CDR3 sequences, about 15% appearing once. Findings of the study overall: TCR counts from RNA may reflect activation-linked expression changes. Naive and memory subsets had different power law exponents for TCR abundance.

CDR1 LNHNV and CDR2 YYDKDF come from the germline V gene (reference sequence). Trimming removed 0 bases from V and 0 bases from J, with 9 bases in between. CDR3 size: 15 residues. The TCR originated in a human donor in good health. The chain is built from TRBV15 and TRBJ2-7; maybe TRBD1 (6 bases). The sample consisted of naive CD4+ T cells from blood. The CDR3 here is CATSRERDNSYEQYF. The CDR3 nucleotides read TGTGCCACCAGCAGAGAGAGGGACAACTCCTACGAGCAGTACTTC.